These T cell receptor beta chains were read from a single sample in a study of blood T cell repertoires in COVID-19. Some clones are missing from TCRdb's copy, which holds only in-frame ones; the method was immunoSEQ multiplex PCR. The repertoire holds roughly 320,000 clones, with around 85% as singletons. The sample taken for sequencing was peripheral blood. The origin of the receptors is a human donor in a cohort sampled during active COVID-19. The CDR3 runs from the conserved cysteine through the conserved F or W. D genes are given only for firm matches. Size values are once, few and many counts, or a class for expanded clones, and some rows have none.

CDR3 DNA: TGTGCCAGCACCGTATCAGGGGGGACGAATGAAAAACTGTTTTTT
CDR3 protein: CASTVSGGTNEKLFF
J gene: TRBJ1-4
D gene: TRBD1
V gene: TRBV9
clone size: .

CDR3 DNA: TGCAGTGCTAGTGAAAAGACAGCAGCGGGAGAGACCCAGTACTTC
CDR3 protein: CSASEKTAAGETQYF
J gene: TRBJ2-5
D gene: .
V gene: TRBV20-1
clone size: .

CDR3 DNA: TGTGCCAGCAGACTTAGCGGGGGGGCCGTTAATGAGCAGTTCTTC
CDR3 protein: CASRLSGGAVNEQFF
J gene: TRBJ2-1
D gene: TRBD2
V gene: TRBV11-2
clone size: few

CDR3 DNA: TGTGCCAGCGCTATGACTGTTACCGGGGAGCTGTTTTTT
CDR3 protein: CASAMTVTGELFF
J gene: TRBJ2-2
D gene: .
V gene: TRBV27
clone size: .

CDR3 DNA: TGCGCCAGCAGCTCCCTTCCGGGACTAGCGGGGGGAAGAACCGGGGAGCTGTTTTTT
CDR3 protein: CASSSLPGLAGGRTGELFF
J gene: TRBJ2-2
D gene: TRBD2
V gene: TRBV5-1
clone size: .

CDR3 DNA: TGTGCCAGTAGTAAGGTCAGGGGTGAGCAGTACTTC
CDR3 protein: CASSKVRGEQYF
J gene: TRBJ2-7
D gene: .
V gene: TRBV19
clone size: .

CDR3 DNA: TGTGCCAGCAGCGCCTGGGGAGGAATGAACACTGAAGCTTTCTTT
CDR3 protein: CASSAWGGMNTEAFF
J gene: TRBJ1-1
D gene: .
V gene: TRBV9
clone size: .

CDR3 DNA: TGTGCCAGCTCACCGACTAGCGGGTACCAAGAGACCCAGTACTTC
CDR3 protein: CASSPTSGYQETQYF
J gene: TRBJ2-5
D gene: TRBD2
V gene: TRBV18
clone size: .

CDR3 DNA: TGTGCCAGCAGTCCCGGACTTTCTAGCACAGATACGCAGTATTTT
CDR3 protein: CASSPGLSSTDTQYF
J gene: TRBJ2-3
D gene: .
V gene: TRBV6-5
clone size: once

CDR3 DNA: TGTGCCAGCAGCTTCCCCGGGTTTTACGAGCAGTACTTC
CDR3 protein: CASSFPGFYEQYF
J gene: TRBJ2-7
D gene: .
V gene: TRBV5-5
clone size: .

CDR3 DNA: TGCGCCAGCAGCGCCGCTTACGGGGGTCGAGACGAGCAGTACTTC
CDR3 protein: CASSAAYGGRDEQYF
J gene: TRBJ2-7
D gene: .
V gene: TRBV5-1
clone size: once

CDR3 DNA: TGTGCCAGCAGGACCATTCTAGCGGTCAGCACAGATACGCAGTATTTT
CDR3 protein: CASRTILAVSTDTQYF
J gene: TRBJ2-3
D gene: TRBD2
V gene: TRBV11-2
clone size: once

CDR3 DNA: TGTGCCACCAGCAGACCTCTATCGGGTCTAAGCAGCAATCAGCCCCAGCATTTT
CDR3 protein: CATSRPLSGLSSNQPQHF
J gene: TRBJ1-5
D gene: .
V gene: TRBV15
clone size: .

CDR3 DNA: TGTGCCAGCAGCTTAGCGTCGGGCAATCAGCCCCAGCATTTT
CDR3 protein: CASSLASGNQPQHF
J gene: TRBJ1-5
D gene: .
V gene: TRBV7-2
clone size: .

CDR3 DNA: TGTGCCAGCAGCCCCGGGACAGGGTCATTGGAGACCCAGTACTTC
CDR3 protein: CASSPGTGSLETQYF
J gene: TRBJ2-5
D gene: TRBD1
V gene: TRBV7-3
clone size: .

CDR3 DNA: TGTGCCTGCCCACCTCGACAGGGGAGGACAGGGGAGCTGTTTTTT
CDR3 protein: CACPPRQGRTGELFF
J gene: TRBJ2-2
D gene: TRBD1
V gene: TRBV30
clone size: few

CDR3 DNA: TGCGCCAGCAGCTTGAGGACAGGGGGCAATCAGCCCCAGCATTTT
CDR3 protein: CASSLRTGGNQPQHF
J gene: TRBJ1-5
D gene: TRBD1
V gene: TRBV5-1
clone size: .

CDR3 DNA: TGCAGCGTTGTACAACATACGCAGTATTTT
CDR3 protein: CSVVQHTQYF
J gene: TRBJ2-3
D gene: .
V gene: TRBV29-1
clone size: .

CDR3 DNA: TGTGCCAGCAGACACAGGATCCCTAGCTACGAGCAGTACTTC
CDR3 protein: CASRHRIPSYEQYF
J gene: TRBJ2-7
D gene: .
V gene: TRBV28
clone size: .

CDR3 DNA: TGCAGCGTTGGCAGGGGCTTGGGCTACGAGCAGTACTTC
CDR3 protein: CSVGRGLGYEQYF
J gene: TRBJ2-7
D gene: .
V gene: TRBV29-1
clone size: .

CDR3 DNA: TGTGCCAGCAGTTTAAATAGGCAGGGGCACTATGGCTACACCTTC
CDR3 protein: CASSLNRQGHYGYTF
J gene: TRBJ1-2
D gene: .
V gene: TRBV27
clone size: .

CDR3 DNA: TGTGCCATCAGTGAGTCGGATAGGGGGGGGATCTACGAGCAGTACTTC
CDR3 protein: CAISESDRGGIYEQYF
J gene: TRBJ2-7
D gene: .
V gene: TRBV10-3
clone size: .

CDR3 DNA: TGTGCCAGCAGCCACGGACAGGGGGATGGCTACACCTTC
CDR3 protein: CASSHGQGDGYTF
J gene: TRBJ1-2
D gene: TRBD1
V gene: TRBV7-3
clone size: .

CDR3 DNA: TGTGCCACCAGCAGAGGTCGAGCAGGGGGCACTGAAGCTTTCTTT
CDR3 protein: CATSRGRAGGTEAFF
J gene: TRBJ1-1
D gene: TRBD1
V gene: TRBV15
clone size: once

CDR3 DNA: TGTGCCAGCTCGCTAACAGGGGGCCTGATGAACACTGAAGCTTTCTTT
CDR3 protein: CASSLTGGLMNTEAFF
J gene: TRBJ1-1
D gene: TRBD1
V gene: TRBV18
clone size: .

CDR3 DNA: TGCAGCGTTGGGGCCGTCGGAAACACCATATATTTT
CDR3 protein: CSVGAVGNTIYF
J gene: TRBJ1-3
D gene: .
V gene: TRBV29-1
clone size: .

CDR3 DNA: TGTGCCAGCAGCTTAGCAGAGGGTCTTACCTCCTACAATGAGCAGTTCTTC
CDR3 protein: CASSLAEGLTSYNEQFF
J gene: TRBJ2-1
D gene: .
V gene: TRBV7-9
clone size: few

CDR3 DNA: TGTGCCAGCAGCCCTGCCGGACTCCTCCGCTACGAGCAGTACTTC
CDR3 protein: CASSPAGLLRYEQYF
J gene: TRBJ2-7
D gene: .
V gene: TRBV3-1/TRBV3-2
clone size: .

CDR3 DNA: TGCGCCAGCAGCACCCAGGGGCTACTCTACGAGCAGTACTTC
CDR3 protein: CASSTQGLLYEQYF
J gene: TRBJ2-7
D gene: .
V gene: TRBV5-1
clone size: .

CDR3 DNA: TGTGCCAGCAGTCAAACAGGGCGTTCACCCCTCCACTTT
CDR3 protein: CASSQTGRSPLHF
J gene: TRBJ1-6
D gene: .
V gene: TRBV27
clone size: .

CDR3 DNA: TGTGCCAGCAGTCGATACTCAGGGGGCGAGGACTATGGCTACACCTTC
CDR3 protein: CASSRYSGGEDYGYTF
J gene: TRBJ1-2
D gene: TRBD1
V gene: TRBV6-6
clone size: .

CDR3 DNA: TGTGCCAGCTCACCACCGATCGCGGGGAGCGGAAACACCATATATTTT
CDR3 protein: CASSPPIAGSGNTIYF
J gene: TRBJ1-3
D gene: .
V gene: TRBV18
clone size: once

CDR3 DNA: TGCGCCAGCAGCTTGGCCTTATGGGGCCGGGGCTACACCTTC
CDR3 protein: CASSLALWGRGYTF
J gene: TRBJ1-2
D gene: .
V gene: TRBV5-1
clone size: few

CDR3 DNA: TGTGCCAGCTCACCACCGGGGACTAGCACAGATACGCAGTATTTT
CDR3 protein: CASSPPGTSTDTQYF
J gene: TRBJ2-3
D gene: .
V gene: TRBV18
clone size: .

CDR3 DNA: TGTGCCAGCAGTTTTCGGGAGAACACTGAAGCTTTCTTT
CDR3 protein: CASSFRENTEAFF
J gene: TRBJ1-1
D gene: .
V gene: TRBV12-3/TRBV12-4
clone size: .

CDR3 DNA: TGCGCCAGCAGCTTGGGAGCGGGAACGGATACGCAGTATTTT
CDR3 protein: CASSLGAGTDTQYF
J gene: TRBJ2-3
D gene: TRBD2
V gene: TRBV5-1
clone size: .

CDR3 DNA: TGCAGTGCTAGTGAGGGCCTGGCGAACACTGAAGCTTTCTTT
CDR3 protein: CSASEGLANTEAFF
J gene: TRBJ1-1
D gene: .
V gene: TRBV20-1
clone size: .

CDR3 DNA: TGTGCCAGCAGTTTATCCCAGGGGTGGTCCTACGAGCAGTACTTC
CDR3 protein: CASSLSQGWSYEQYF
J gene: TRBJ2-7
D gene: .
V gene: TRBV27
clone size: once

CDR3 DNA: TGTGCCAGCAGCATGTGGACTCCCGGTGGGGAGCTGTTTTTT
CDR3 protein: CASSMWTPGGELFF
J gene: TRBJ2-2
D gene: .
V gene: TRBV27
clone size: .

CDR3 DNA: TGTGCCAGCAGCCAAGGAACAGGGAGTAAAAATGAAAAACTGTTTTTT
CDR3 protein: CASSQGTGSKNEKLFF
J gene: TRBJ1-4
D gene: .
V gene: TRBV3-1/TRBV3-2
clone size: .